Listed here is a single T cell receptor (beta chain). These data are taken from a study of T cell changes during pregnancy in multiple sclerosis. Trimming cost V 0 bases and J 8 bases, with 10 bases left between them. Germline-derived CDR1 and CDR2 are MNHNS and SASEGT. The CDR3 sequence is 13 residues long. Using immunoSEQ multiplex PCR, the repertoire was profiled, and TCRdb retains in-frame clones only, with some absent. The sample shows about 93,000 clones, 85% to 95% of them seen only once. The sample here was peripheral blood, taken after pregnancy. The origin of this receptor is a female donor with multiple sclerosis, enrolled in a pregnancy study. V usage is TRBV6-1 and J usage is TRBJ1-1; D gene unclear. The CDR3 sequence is CASSEAESGEAFF. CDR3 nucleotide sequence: TGTGCCAGCAGTGAAGCGGAGTCCGGCGAAGCTTTCTTT.